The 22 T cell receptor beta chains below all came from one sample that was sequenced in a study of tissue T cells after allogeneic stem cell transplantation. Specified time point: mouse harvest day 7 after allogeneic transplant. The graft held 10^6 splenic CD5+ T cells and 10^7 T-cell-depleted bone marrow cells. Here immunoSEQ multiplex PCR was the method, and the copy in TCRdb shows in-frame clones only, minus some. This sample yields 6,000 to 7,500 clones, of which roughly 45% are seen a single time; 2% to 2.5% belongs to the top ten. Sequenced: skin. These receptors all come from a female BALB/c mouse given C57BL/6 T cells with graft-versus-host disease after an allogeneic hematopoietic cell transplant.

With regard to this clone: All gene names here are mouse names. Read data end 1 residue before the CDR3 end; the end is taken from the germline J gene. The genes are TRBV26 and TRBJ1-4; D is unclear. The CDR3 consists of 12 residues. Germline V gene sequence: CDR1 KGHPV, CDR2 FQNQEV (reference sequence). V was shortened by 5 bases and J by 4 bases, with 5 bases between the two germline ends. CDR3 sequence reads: CASSIYNERLFF. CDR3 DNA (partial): TGTGCCAGCAGTATCTACAACGAAAGATTATTT.

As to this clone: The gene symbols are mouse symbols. The CDR3 DNA, read in part, is TGCTCCAGCAGTCAATCCTGGGGAAACACAGAAGTCTTC. This codes for CSSSQSWGNTEVF. The full CDR3 reads CSSSQSWGNTEVFF. The chain has TRBV23 and TRBJ1-1. From the germline J gene comes the end of the CDR3, since the read stops 1 residue before it. CDR1 and CDR2 from the germline V gene are KGHTA and FQNQQP. CDR3 length: 14 amino acids.

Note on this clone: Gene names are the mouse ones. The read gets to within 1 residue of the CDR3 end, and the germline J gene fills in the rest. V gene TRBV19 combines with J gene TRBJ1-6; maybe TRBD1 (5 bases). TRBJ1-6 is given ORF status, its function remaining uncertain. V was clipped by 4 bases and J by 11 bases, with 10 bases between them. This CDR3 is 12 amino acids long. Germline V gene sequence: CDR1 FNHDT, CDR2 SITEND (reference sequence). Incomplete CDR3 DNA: TGTGCCAGCAGTCCACTGGGACCGCCCCTCTAC. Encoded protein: CASSPLGPPLY. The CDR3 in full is CASSPLGPPLYF.

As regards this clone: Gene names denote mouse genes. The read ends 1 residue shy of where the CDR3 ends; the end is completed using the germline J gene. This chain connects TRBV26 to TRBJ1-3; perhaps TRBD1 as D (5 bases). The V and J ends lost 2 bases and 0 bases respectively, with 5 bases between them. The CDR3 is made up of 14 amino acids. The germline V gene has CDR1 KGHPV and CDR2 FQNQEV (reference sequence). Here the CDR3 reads CASSLTGSGNTLYF. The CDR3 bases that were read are TGTGCCAGCAGTCTGACAGGTTCTGGAAATACGCTCTAT.

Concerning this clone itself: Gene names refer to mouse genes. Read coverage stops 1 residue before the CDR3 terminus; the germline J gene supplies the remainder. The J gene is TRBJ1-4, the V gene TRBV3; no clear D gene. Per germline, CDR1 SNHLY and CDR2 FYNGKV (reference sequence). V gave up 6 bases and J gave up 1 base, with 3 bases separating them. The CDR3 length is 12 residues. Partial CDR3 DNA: TGTGCCAGCAGATCTTCCAACGAAAGATTATTT. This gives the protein CASRSSNERLF. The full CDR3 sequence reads CASRSSNERLFF.

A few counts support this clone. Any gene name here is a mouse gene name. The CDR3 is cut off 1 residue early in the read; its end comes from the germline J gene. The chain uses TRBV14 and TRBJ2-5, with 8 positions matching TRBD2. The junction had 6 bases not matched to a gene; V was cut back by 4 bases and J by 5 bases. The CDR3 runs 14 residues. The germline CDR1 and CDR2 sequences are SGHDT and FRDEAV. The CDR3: CASSLGGGRDTQYF. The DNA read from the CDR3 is TGTGCCAGCAGTCTGGGGGGAGGGAGAGACACCCAGTAC.

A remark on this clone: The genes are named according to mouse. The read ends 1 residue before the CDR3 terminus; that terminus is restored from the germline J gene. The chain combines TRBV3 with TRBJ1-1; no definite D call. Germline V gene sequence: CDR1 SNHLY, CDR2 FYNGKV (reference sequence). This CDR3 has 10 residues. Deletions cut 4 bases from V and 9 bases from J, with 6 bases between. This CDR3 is CASSSTQVFF. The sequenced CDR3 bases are TGTGCCAGCAGCTCGACACAAGTCTTC.

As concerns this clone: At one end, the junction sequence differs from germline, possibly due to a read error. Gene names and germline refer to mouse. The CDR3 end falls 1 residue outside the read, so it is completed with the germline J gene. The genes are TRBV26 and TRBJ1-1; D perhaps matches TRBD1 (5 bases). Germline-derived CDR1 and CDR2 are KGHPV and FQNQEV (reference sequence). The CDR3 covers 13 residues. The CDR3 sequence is CAGSQDKNTEVFF. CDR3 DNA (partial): TGTGCCGGCAGTCAGGACAAAAACACAGAAGTCTTC.

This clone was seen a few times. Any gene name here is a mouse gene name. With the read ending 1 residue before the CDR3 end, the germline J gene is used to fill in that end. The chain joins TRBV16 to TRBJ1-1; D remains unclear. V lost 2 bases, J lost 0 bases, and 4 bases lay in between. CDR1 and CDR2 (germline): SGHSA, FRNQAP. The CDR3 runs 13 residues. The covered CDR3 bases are TGTGCAAGCAGCTTACAGACAAACACAGAAGTCTTC. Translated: CASSLQTNTEVF. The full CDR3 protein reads CASSLQTNTEVFF. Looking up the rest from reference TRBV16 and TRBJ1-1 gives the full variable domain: NAGVIQTPRHKVTGKGQEATLWCEPISGHSAVFWYRQTIVQGLEFLTYFRNQAPIDDSGMPKERFSAQMPNQSHSTLKIQSTQPQDSAVYLCASSLQTNTEVFFGKGTRLTVV.

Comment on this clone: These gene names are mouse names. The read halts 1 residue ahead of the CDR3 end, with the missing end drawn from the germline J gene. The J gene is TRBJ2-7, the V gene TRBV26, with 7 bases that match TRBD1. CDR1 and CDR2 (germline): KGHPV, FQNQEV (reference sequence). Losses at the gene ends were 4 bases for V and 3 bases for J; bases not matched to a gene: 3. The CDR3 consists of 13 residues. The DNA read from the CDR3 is TGTGCCAGCAGTCCGGGACAGTTCTATGAACAGTAC. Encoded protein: CASSPGQFYEQY. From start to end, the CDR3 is CASSPGQFYEQYF. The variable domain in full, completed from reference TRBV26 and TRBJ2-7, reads NSKVIQTPRYLVKGQGQKAKMRCIPEKGHPVVFWYQQNKNNEFKFLINFQNQEVLQQIDMTEKRFSAECPSNSPCSLEIQSSEAGDSALYLCASSPGQFYEQYFGPGTRLTVL.

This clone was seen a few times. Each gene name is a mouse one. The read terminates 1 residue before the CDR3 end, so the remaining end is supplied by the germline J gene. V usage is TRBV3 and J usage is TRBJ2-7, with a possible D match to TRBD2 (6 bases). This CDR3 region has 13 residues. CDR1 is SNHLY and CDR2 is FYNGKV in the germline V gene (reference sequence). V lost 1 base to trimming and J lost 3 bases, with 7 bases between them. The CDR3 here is CASSLGTVYEQYF. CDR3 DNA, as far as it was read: TGTGCCAGCAGCTTAGGGACTGTCTATGAACAGTAC.

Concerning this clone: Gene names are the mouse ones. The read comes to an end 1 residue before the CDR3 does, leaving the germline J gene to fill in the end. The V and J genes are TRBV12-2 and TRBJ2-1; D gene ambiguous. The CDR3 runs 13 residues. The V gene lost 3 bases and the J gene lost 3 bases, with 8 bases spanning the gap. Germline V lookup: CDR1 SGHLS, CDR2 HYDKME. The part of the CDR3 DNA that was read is TGTGCCAGCTCTGAGGTCCTCTATGCTGAGCAGTTC. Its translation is CASSEVLYAEQF. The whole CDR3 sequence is CASSEVLYAEQFF.

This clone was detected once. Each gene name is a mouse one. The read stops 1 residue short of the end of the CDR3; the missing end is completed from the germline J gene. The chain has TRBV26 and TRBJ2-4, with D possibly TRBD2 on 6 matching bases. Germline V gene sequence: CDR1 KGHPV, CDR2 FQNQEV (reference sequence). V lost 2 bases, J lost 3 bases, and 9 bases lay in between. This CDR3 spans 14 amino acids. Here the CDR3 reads CASSLGGSQNTLYF. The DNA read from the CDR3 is TGTGCCAGCAGTCTGGGGGGGAGCCAAAACACCTTGTAC. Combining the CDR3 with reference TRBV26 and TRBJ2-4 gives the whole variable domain NSKVIQTPRYLVKGQGQKAKMRCIPEKGHPVVFWYQQNKNNEFKFLINFQNQEVLQQIDMTEKRFSAECPSNSPCSLEIQSSEAGDSALYLCASSLGGSQNTLYFGAGTRLSVL.

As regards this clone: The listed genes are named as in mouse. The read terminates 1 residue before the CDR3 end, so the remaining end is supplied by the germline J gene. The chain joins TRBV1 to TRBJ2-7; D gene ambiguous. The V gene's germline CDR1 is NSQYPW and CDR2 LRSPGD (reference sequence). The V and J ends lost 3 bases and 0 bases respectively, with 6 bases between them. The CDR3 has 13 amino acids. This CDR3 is CTCSAQSSYEQYF. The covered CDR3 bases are TGCACCTGCAGTGCGCAGAGCTCCTATGAACAGTAC.

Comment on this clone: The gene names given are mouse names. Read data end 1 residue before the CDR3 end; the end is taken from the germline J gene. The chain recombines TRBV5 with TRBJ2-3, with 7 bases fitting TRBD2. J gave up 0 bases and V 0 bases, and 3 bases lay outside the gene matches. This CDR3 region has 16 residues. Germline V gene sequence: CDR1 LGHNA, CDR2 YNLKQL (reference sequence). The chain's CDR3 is CASSQEGGTSAETLYF. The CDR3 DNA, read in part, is TGTGCCAGCAGCCAAGAGGGGGGGACTAGTGCAGAAACGCTGTAT.

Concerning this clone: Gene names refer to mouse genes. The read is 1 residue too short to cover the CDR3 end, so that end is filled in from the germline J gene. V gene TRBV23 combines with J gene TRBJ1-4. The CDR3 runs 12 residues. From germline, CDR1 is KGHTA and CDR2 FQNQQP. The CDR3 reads CSSSQSRERLFF. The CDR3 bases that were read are TGCTCCAGCAGTCAATCGCGCGAAAGATTATTT.

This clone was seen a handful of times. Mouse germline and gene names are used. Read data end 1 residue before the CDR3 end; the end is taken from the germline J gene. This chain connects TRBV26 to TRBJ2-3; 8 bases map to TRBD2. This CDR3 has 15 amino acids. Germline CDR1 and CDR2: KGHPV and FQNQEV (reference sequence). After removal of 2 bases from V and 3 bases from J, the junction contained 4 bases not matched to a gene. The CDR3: CASSLLWGAAETLYF. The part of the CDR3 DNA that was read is TGTGCCAGCAGTCTGCTCTGGGGGGCCGCAGAAACGCTGTAT.

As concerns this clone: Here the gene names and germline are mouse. The CDR3 bases that were read are TGTGCAAGCAGCCGGGACGGAGGGGGTCAAAACACCTTGTAC. As protein: CASSRDGGGQNTLY. The full CDR3 protein is CASSRDGGGQNTLYF. The genes are TRBV16 and TRBJ2-4; possibly TRBD1 or TRBD2 for D (5 bases each). From the germline J gene comes the end of the CDR3, since the read stops 1 residue before it. CDR3 length: 15 residues. V shed 5 bases and J shed 1 base, with 13 bases lying between them. The germline V gene has CDR1 SGHSA and CDR2 FRNQAP.

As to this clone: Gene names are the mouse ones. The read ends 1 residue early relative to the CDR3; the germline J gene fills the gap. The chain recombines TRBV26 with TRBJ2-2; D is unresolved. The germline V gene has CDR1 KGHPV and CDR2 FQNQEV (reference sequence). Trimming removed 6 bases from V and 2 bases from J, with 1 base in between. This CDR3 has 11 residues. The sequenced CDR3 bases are TGTGCCAGCAGCAACACCGGGCAGCTCTAC. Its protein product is CASSNTGQLY. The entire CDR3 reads CASSNTGQLYF.

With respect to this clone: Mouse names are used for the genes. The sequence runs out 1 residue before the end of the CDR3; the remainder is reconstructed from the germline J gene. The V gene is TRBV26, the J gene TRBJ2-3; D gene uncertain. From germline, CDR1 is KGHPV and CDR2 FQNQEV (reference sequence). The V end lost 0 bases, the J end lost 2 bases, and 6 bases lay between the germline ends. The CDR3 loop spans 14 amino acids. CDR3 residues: CASSLSPFAETLYF. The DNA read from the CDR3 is TGTGCCAGCAGTCTGTCACCATTTGCAGAAACGCTGTAT. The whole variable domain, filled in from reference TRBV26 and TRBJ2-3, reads NSKVIQTPRYLVKGQGQKAKMRCIPEKGHPVVFWYQQNKNNEFKFLINFQNQEVLQQIDMTEKRFSAECPSNSPCSLEIQSSEAGDSALYLCASSLSPFAETLYFGSGTRLTVL.

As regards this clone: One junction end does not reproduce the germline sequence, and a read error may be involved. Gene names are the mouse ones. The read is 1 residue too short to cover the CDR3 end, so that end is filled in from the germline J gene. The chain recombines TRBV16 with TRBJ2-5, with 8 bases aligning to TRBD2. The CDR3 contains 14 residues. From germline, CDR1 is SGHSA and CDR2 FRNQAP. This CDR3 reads CASSLDGGGDAQYF. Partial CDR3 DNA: TGTGCAAGCAGCTTAGATGGGGGGGGAGACGCCCAGTAC. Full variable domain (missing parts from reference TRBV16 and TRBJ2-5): NAGVIQTPRHKVTGKGQEATLWCEPISGHSAVFWYRQTIVQGLEFLTYFRNQAPIDDSGMPKERFSAQMPNQSHSTLKIQSTQPQDSAVYLCASSLDGGGDAQYFGPGTRLLVL.

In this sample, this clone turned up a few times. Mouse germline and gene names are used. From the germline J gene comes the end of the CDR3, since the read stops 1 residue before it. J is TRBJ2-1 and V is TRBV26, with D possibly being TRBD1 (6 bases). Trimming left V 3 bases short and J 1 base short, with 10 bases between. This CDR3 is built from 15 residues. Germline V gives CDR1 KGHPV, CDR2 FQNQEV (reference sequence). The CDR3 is CASSLGTRNYAEQFF. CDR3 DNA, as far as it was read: TGTGCCAGCAGTCTCGGGACAAGGAACTATGCTGAGCAGTTC.